This passage covers 15 T cell receptor beta chains from one sample sequenced in a study of metastatic and nonmetastatic thyroid tumors. Before thyroid surgery, none of the patients had received any treatment. Using MiXCR, TCRdb reanalyzed the PCR reads. The sample holds about 12,000 clones, approximately 30% seen once. Sample: tumor tissue. The receptors here all came from a male donor with papillary thyroid cancer or a benign thyroid nodule (not recorded which). Some clones in this sample may be carry-over from other donors' samples.

This clone has ten or more counts. This may arise from a read error, as a much more abundant clone is one base away. V is TRBV28 and J is TRBJ2-1; D may be TRBD2 (5 bases). Germline V gene data show CDR1 as MDHEN and CDR2 as SYDVKM. The CDR3 extends over 16 amino acids. The CDR3 reads CASSGRDNRNYNEQLF. CDR3 DNA sequence: TGTGCCAGCAGTGGACGGGATAACAGAAATTACAATGAGCAGCTCTTC.

By frequency in the sample, this clone is medium-sized. This chain joins TRBV19 and TRBJ2-1; maybe TRBD2 (5 bases). The CDR3 loop spans 12 amino acids. Germline assignment: CDR1 LNHDA and CDR2 SQIVND (reference sequence). V dropped 2 bases and J dropped 6 bases, with 5 bases sitting between them. In DNA, the CDR3 is TGTGCCAGTAGTATACTAGCCAATGAGCAGTTCTTC. It encodes CASSILANEQFF.

This clone was seen repeatedly, ten times or more. The V gene is TRBV11-2, the J gene TRBJ2-3; a possible D gene is TRBD2 (6 bases). The CDR3 runs 18 residues. V lost 4 bases to trimming and J lost 2 bases, with 22 bases between them. Germline V lookup: CDR1 SGHAT, CDR2 FQNNGV. CDR3 sequence reads: CASSSTRERRQNTDTQYF. CDR3 in DNA: TGTGCCAGCAGCTCCACACGGGAGAGACGGCAAAACACAGATACGCAGTATTTT.

This clone was picked up many times. The chain recombines TRBV7-8 with TRBJ1-1; D is unclear. Trimming removed 5 bases from V and 0 bases from J, with 13 bases in between. CDR1 SGHVS and CDR2 FQNEAQ come from the germline V gene. This CDR3 spans 15 amino acids. The CDR3 DNA follows: TGTGCCAGCAGCGCCCGGGTCTCTATGAACACTGAAGCTTTCTTT. Amino acid sequence: CASSARVSMNTEAFF.

This clone is medium-sized. The rearrangement links TRBV7-9 to TRBJ2-2, with D perhaps TRBD2 (6 bases). Germline CDR1 is SEHNR and CDR2 is FQNEAQ (reference sequence). CDR3 size: 14 residues. Deletions cut 2 bases from V and 6 bases from J, with 10 bases between. The CDR3 DNA sequence: TGTGCCAGCAGCTTAAGCCCGGGGGCCGGGGAGCTGTTTTTT. Amino acids: CASSLSPGAGELFF.

This clone was seen repeatedly, ten times or more. Here the CDR3 reads CASSDSVAGELFF. The DNA for the CDR3 is TGTGCCAGCAGTGACTCGGTCGCCGGGGAGCTGTTTTTT. The chain joins TRBV6-4 to TRBJ2-2, with no clear D. This CDR3 contains 13 residues. Germline V CDR1 and CDR2: MRHNA, SNTAGT. V shed 0 bases and J shed 6 bases, with 5 bases lying between them.

Relative to its sample, this clone is medium-sized (0.01 to 0.1%). The V gene is TRBV2, the J gene TRBJ2-1; D possibly corresponds to TRBD2 (5 bases). Trimming removed 7 bases from V and 2 bases from J, with 12 bases in between. Germline V gives CDR1 SNHLY, CDR2 FYNNEI. This CDR3 is 14 amino acids long. CDR3 nucleotides: TGTGCCAGCATAAGAGCGGATACCTACAATGAGCAGTTCTTC. It translates to CASIRADTYNEQFF.

This clone was detected only a few times. Mismatch with germline at one junction end may stem from a read error. The rearrangement uses TRBV6-1 and TRBJ2-2; TRBD2 might be the D (5 bases). Germline lookup yields CDR1 MNHNS and CDR2 SASEGT. This CDR3 contains 14 residues. CDR3 loop: CASSDGENTWELFF. CDR3 in DNA: TGTGCCAGCAGTGACGGGGAGAACACCTGGGAGCTGTTTTTT.

This clone was seen a few times. Other DNA sequences within the sample encode an identical CDR3. The V and J genes are TRBV12-3 or TRBV12-4 and TRBJ1-2; D is uncertain. Trimming took off 5 bases at V and 8 bases at J, with 27 bases between the two ends. The CDR3 is made up of 17 amino acids. The CDR3 region has the DNA TGTGCCAGCAGTGGCAGTTGGTCCGGGCCGAAGATGAGAGGCTACACCTTC. Translated, it gives CASSGSWSGPKMRGYTF.

The V gene is TRBV20-1, the J gene TRBJ1-2; D call uncertain. V was trimmed by 0 bases and J by 4 bases, leaving 9 bases between them. The CDR3 loop spans 13 amino acids. Germline CDR1 is DFQATT and CDR2 is SNEGSKA (reference sequence). The chain's CDR3 is CSARDSEGYGYTF. DNA for the CDR3: TGCAGTGCTAGAGACAGCGAGGGCTATGGCTACACCTTC.

This clone was counted many times. The CDR3 reads CASSLSPGRKTQYF. The CDR3 DNA reads as TGTGCCAGCAGCTTAAGCCCAGGTAGAAAGACCCAGTACTTC. J is TRBJ2-5 and V is TRBV7-2; D is undetermined. This CDR3 region has 14 residues. The germline V and J ends were trimmed by 2 bases and 6 bases, with 13 bases remaining between them. Germline loops: CDR1 SGHTA, CDR2 FQGNSA.

This clone was seen just once. The junction departs from germline at one end; a sequencing error may be responsible. The CDR3 reads CASSLGQGPIF. The DNA of the CDR3 is TGTGCCAGCAGCTTAGGACAAGGACCTATCTTC. The V gene is TRBV13, the J gene TRBJ2-7; D is unresolved. The CDR3 consists of 11 residues. Germline V gene data show CDR1 as PRHDT and CDR2 as FYEKMQ (reference sequence).

This clone was observed a few times. The chain uses TRBV6-1 and TRBJ2-7; 10 bases match TRBD2. J gave up 5 bases and V 5 bases, and 9 bases lay outside the gene matches. The germline gives CDR1 MNHNS, CDR2 SASEGT. CDR3 size: 15 residues. The DNA for the CDR3 is TGTGCCAGCAGTAGGCCCCAGCGGGGGGGGAACGAGCAGTACTTC. This translates into CASSRPQRGGNEQYF.

This clone was seen a few times. V and J are TRBV6-2 or TRBV6-3 and TRBJ2-1; D is undetermined. This CDR3 contains 12 residues. CDR1 and CDR2 (germline): MNHEY, SVGEGT. Trimming pared 0 bases from V and 13 bases from J, leaving 10 bases between. CDR3 region: CASSYSLQAQFF. The DNA of the CDR3 is TGTGCCAGCAGTTACTCGTTGCAAGCACAGTTCTTC.

This rearrangement joins TRBV6-4 to TRBJ1-5; 11 bases agree with TRBD1. From germline, CDR1 is MRHNA and CDR2 SNTAGT. CDR3 size: 17 residues. V dropped 0 bases and J dropped 7; count of bases not matched to a gene: 8. Here the CDR3 DNA reads TGTGCCAGCAGTGACTCGAAGGACAGGGGGCCAGGCCAGCCCCAGCATTTT. Amino acids: CASSDSKDRGPGQPQHF.